The rows below give T cell receptor beta chains drawn from one sample of a study of blood T cell repertoires in COVID-19. Generated by immunoSEQ multiplex PCR, the TCRdb table keeps only in-frame clones and is missing some. The sample includes some 170,000 clones, 70% to 80% of them seen just once. Sequences were obtained from PBMCs or T cells enriched from blood (not recorded which). These receptors were obtained from a woman between 50 and 59 years old who had recovered from COVID-19. Each CDR3 is given with its conserved first and last residue. The D gene is left open where the match is weak. Only some rows state a clone size, as once, few, many or a class for expanded clones.

v_gene: TRBV13
j_gene: TRBJ1-1
d_gene: NA
abundance: NA
CDR3aa: CASSSSARQENTEAFF
CDR3nt: TGTGCCAGCAGCTCCTCCGCGCGACAGGAGAACACTGAAGCTTTCTTT

v_gene: TRBV7-3
j_gene: TRBJ2-2
d_gene: TRBD2
abundance: NA
CDR3aa: CASSLSSGREAGELFF
CDR3nt: TGTGCCAGCAGCTTATCGAGCGGGAGGGAAGCCGGGGAGCTGTTTTTT

v_gene: TRBV28
j_gene: TRBJ1-2
d_gene: NA
abundance: NA
CDR3aa: CASSLAGARGYTF
CDR3nt: TGTGCCAGCAGTTTAGCAGGGGCTCGTGGCTACACCTTC

v_gene: TRBV7-8
j_gene: TRBJ2-1
d_gene: TRBD2
abundance: NA
CDR3aa: CASSLGTSGRYEQFF
CDR3nt: TGTGCCAGCAGCTTGGGGACTAGCGGGAGGTATGAGCAGTTCTTC

v_gene: TRBV4-3
j_gene: TRBJ2-7
d_gene: NA
abundance: NA
CDR3aa: CASSQARDGPYEQYF
CDR3nt: TGCGCCAGCAGCCAAGCGCGGGATGGTCCCTACGAGCAGTACTTC

v_gene: TRBV10-3
j_gene: TRBJ2-7
d_gene: TRBD2
abundance: NA
CDR3aa: CAISGTSGRGGEQYF
CDR3nt: TGTGCCATCAGTGGGACTAGCGGGAGGGGAGGCGAGCAGTACTTC

v_gene: TRBV14
j_gene: TRBJ1-1
d_gene: NA
abundance: NA
CDR3aa: CASRLVGAWTEAFF
CDR3nt: TGTGCCAGCAGGCTCGTTGGGGCCTGGACTGAAGCTTTCTTT

v_gene: TRBV24-1
j_gene: TRBJ2-2
d_gene: NA
abundance: NA
CDR3aa: CATSDGLELFF
CDR3nt: TGTGCCACCAGTGACGGACTTGAGCTGTTTTTT

v_gene: TRBV18
j_gene: TRBJ2-5
d_gene: NA
abundance: NA
CDR3aa: CASSPYGSGQETQYF
CDR3nt: TGTGCCAGCTCACCATACGGCAGCGGCCAAGAGACCCAGTACTTC

v_gene: TRBV29-1
j_gene: TRBJ2-3
d_gene: NA
abundance: NA
CDR3aa: CSVEDGPRVADTQYF
CDR3nt: TGCAGCGTTGAAGATGGGCCAAGAGTGGCAGATACGCAGTATTTT

v_gene: TRBV9
j_gene: TRBJ2-1
d_gene: TRBD1
abundance: once
CDR3aa: CASSVAGTGVNEQFF
CDR3nt: TGTGCCAGCAGCGTAGCGGGGACAGGGGTCAATGAGCAGTTCTTC

v_gene: TRBV10-3
j_gene: TRBJ2-7
d_gene: TRBD1
abundance: NA
CDR3aa: CAIMAGQGASYEQYF
CDR3nt: TGTGCCATCATGGCGGGACAGGGGGCGTCCTACGAGCAGTACTTC

v_gene: TRBV19
j_gene: TRBJ1-6
d_gene: NA
abundance: NA
CDR3aa: CASSTSDSFYNSPLHF
CDR3nt: TGTGCCAGTAGTACTTCCGACAGCTTCTATAATTCACCCCTCCACTTT

v_gene: TRBV18
j_gene: TRBJ2-2
d_gene: TRBD2
abundance: NA
CDR3aa: CASSPLRGVLNGELFF
CDR3nt: TGTGCCAGCTCACCCCTTCGGGGGGTTCTTAACGGGGAGCTGTTTTTT

v_gene: TRBV19
j_gene: TRBJ1-4
d_gene: NA
abundance: NA
CDR3aa: CASAVTGYPTSIFNEKLFF
CDR3nt: TGTGCCAGTGCCGTCACGGGATACCCGACCTCCATTTTTAATGAAAAACTGTTTTTT

v_gene: TRBV5-1
j_gene: TRBJ1-4
d_gene: NA
abundance: NA
CDR3aa: CASSLDGYRDEKLFF
CDR3nt: TGCGCCAGCAGCTTGGACGGCTACAGGGATGAAAAACTGTTTTTT

v_gene: TRBV5-4
j_gene: TRBJ1-2
d_gene: TRBD1
abundance: NA
CDR3aa: CASSLGQGAVGYTF
CDR3nt: TGTGCCAGCAGCCTAGGCCAGGGGGCCGTGGGCTACACCTTC

v_gene: TRBV19
j_gene: TRBJ1-1
d_gene: NA
abundance: few
CDR3aa: CASSTGSSVRTEAFF
CDR3nt: TGTGCCAGTAGTACAGGGTCGTCGGTTCGCACTGAAGCTTTCTTT

v_gene: TRBV6-2/TRBV6-3
j_gene: TRBJ2-1
d_gene: TRBD2
abundance: few
CDR3aa: CASSLRLAGHYNEQFF
CDR3nt: TGTGCCAGCAGTCTTCGGCTAGCGGGGCACTACAATGAGCAGTTCTTC

v_gene: TRBV28
j_gene: TRBJ1-2
d_gene: TRBD1
abundance: NA
CDR3aa: CASSLQGAGGGYTF
CDR3nt: TGTGCCAGCAGTTTACAGGGGGCAGGGGGCGGCTACACCTTC

v_gene: TRBV18
j_gene: TRBJ2-7
d_gene: TRBD2
abundance: once
CDR3aa: CASSPAGVVRSYEQYF
CDR3nt: TGTGCCAGCTCACCAGCGGGGGTAGTGCGTTCCTACGAGCAGTACTTC

v_gene: TRBV7-9
j_gene: TRBJ2-2
d_gene: TRBD2
abundance: NA
CDR3aa: CASSVAGANTGELFF
CDR3nt: TGTGCCAGCAGCGTAGCGGGGGCTAACACCGGGGAGCTGTTTTTT

v_gene: TRBV19
j_gene: TRBJ1-1
d_gene: TRBD1
abundance: few
CDR3aa: CASGKQGVNTEAFF
CDR3nt: TGTGCCAGTGGTAAACAGGGGGTGAACACTGAAGCTTTCTTT

v_gene: TRBV18
j_gene: TRBJ2-5
d_gene: TRBD1
abundance: NA
CDR3aa: CASSPGQGAPETQYF
CDR3nt: TGTGCCAGCTCACCGGGACAGGGGGCCCCAGAGACCCAGTACTTC

v_gene: TRBV30
j_gene: TRBJ1-1
d_gene: NA
abundance: few
CDR3aa: CAWSVSGGYTEAFF
CDR3nt: TGTGCCTGGAGTGTATCAGGAGGGTACACTGAAGCTTTCTTT

v_gene: TRBV5-1
j_gene: TRBJ2-3
d_gene: TRBD2
abundance: NA
CDR3aa: CASNTFGLASTDTQYF
CDR3nt: TGCGCCAGCAACACATTCGGACTAGCGAGCACAGATACGCAGTATTTT

v_gene: TRBV7-9
j_gene: TRBJ2-2
d_gene: NA
abundance: NA
CDR3aa: CASRSFTGELFF
CDR3nt: TGTGCCAGCAGATCCTTCACCGGGGAGCTGTTTTTT

v_gene: TRBV3-1/TRBV3-2
j_gene: TRBJ1-3
d_gene: TRBD1
abundance: NA
CDR3aa: CASSQGTGFLSGNTIYF
CDR3nt: TGTGCCAGCAGCCAAGGGACAGGATTTCTCTCTGGAAACACCATATATTTT

v_gene: TRBV9
j_gene: TRBJ2-7
d_gene: TRBD2
abundance: NA
CDR3aa: CASSVGLAETYEQYF
CDR3nt: TGTGCCAGCAGCGTGGGACTAGCAGAAACCTACGAGCAGTACTTC

v_gene: TRBV5-1
j_gene: TRBJ1-4
d_gene: TRBD1
abundance: NA
CDR3aa: CASSLGTGNTNEKLFF
CDR3nt: TGCGCCAGCAGCTTGGGGACAGGGAACACTAATGAAAAACTGTTTTTT

v_gene: TRBV6-5
j_gene: TRBJ2-1
d_gene: TRBD2
abundance: NA
CDR3aa: CASSYSSLAGYNEQFF
CDR3nt: TGTGCCAGCAGTTACTCGAGTCTAGCGGGATACAATGAGCAGTTCTTC

v_gene: TRBV5-1
j_gene: TRBJ2-7
d_gene: NA
abundance: once
CDR3aa: CASSSQAGSYEQYF
CDR3nt: TGCGCCAGCAGCTCCCAAGCGGGTTCCTACGAGCAGTACTTC

v_gene: TRBV9
j_gene: TRBJ2-5
d_gene: TRBD1
abundance: NA
CDR3aa: CASSATGQGLETQYF
CDR3nt: TGTGCCAGCAGCGCCACCGGACAGGGCTTAGAGACCCAGTACTTC

v_gene: TRBV3-1/TRBV3-2
j_gene: TRBJ1-4
d_gene: NA
abundance: NA
CDR3aa: CASSQDSRRAWTGKLFF
CDR3nt: TGTGCCAGCAGCCAAGATAGCCGTAGGGCTTGGACGGGGAAACTGTTTTTT

v_gene: TRBV6-1
j_gene: TRBJ2-7
d_gene: NA
abundance: NA
CDR3aa: CASSEVFHSSYEQYF
CDR3nt: TGTGCCAGCAGTGAAGTTTTTCACAGCTCCTACGAGCAGTACTTC

v_gene: TRBV5-8
j_gene: TRBJ1-1
d_gene: TRBD1
abundance: few
CDR3aa: CASTWPGTGGLHTEAFF
CDR3nt: TGTGCCAGCACCTGGCCTGGGACAGGGGGCCTGCACACTGAAGCTTTCTTT

v_gene: TRBV7-2
j_gene: TRBJ2-1
d_gene: TRBD2
abundance: few
CDR3aa: CASSLAGTSGNNEQFF
CDR3nt: TGTGCCAGCAGCTTAGCGGGGACTAGCGGGAACAATGAGCAGTTCTTC

v_gene: TRBV5-4
j_gene: TRBJ2-5
d_gene: TRBD2
abundance: NA
CDR3aa: CASSPALELAGQETQYF
CDR3nt: TGTGCCAGCAGCCCCGCGTTGGAACTAGCGGGCCAAGAGACCCAGTACTTC

v_gene: TRBV7-9
j_gene: TRBJ1-1
d_gene: TRBD1
abundance: NA
CDR3aa: CASSLEGGDEAFF
CDR3nt: TGTGCCAGCAGCTTAGAAGGGGGCGATGAAGCTTTCTTT

v_gene: TRBV27
j_gene: TRBJ1-2
d_gene: NA
abundance: few
CDR3aa: CASSLDATPSSYGYTF
CDR3nt: TGTGCCAGCAGTTTAGATGCAACACCCTCTTCCTATGGCTACACCTTC